The T cell receptor beta chain described here comes from a study of blood T cell repertoires in COVID-19. The wider study: T cells, B-cell-depleted T cells, or PBMCs provided the cDNA or gDNA that served as material.

The repertoire was sequenced with immunoSEQ multiplex PCR; TCRdb's copy has only in-frame clones and lacks some. The sample consists of 310,000 or so clones, around nine tenths of them appearing once. Trimming removed 1 base from V and 7 bases from J, with 11 bases in between. CDR3 length equals 14 residues. Germline V gives CDR1 MNHEY, CDR2 SMNVEV (reference sequence). This TCR was recovered from a woman in her thirties or forties who had recovered from COVID-19. Sample: PBMCs or T cells enriched from blood (not recorded which). The chain is built from TRBV27 and TRBJ2-1; weak D call: TRBD2 (6 bases). The CDR3: CASSLYGSGNEQFF. The DNA for the CDR3 is TGTGCCAGCAGTTTATACGGTAGCGGTAATGAGCAGTTCTTC.